These T cell receptor beta chains were read from a single sample in a study of shared clonotypes between healthy human individuals. The repertoire was sequenced with immunoSEQ multiplex PCR; TCRdb's copy has only in-frame clones and lacks some. The data show about 2.3 million clones, just over 90% seen once. Sequences were obtained from naive CD4+ T cells from PBMCs. The receptors shown here come from a man between 18 and 29 years old in good health. Some clones in this sample may be carry-over from other donors' samples. Each CDR3 is given with its conserved first and last residue. A D gene is named only where the DNA matches it firmly. Clone size is given for some rows only: seen once, a few or many times, or a class if the clone is expanded.

V gene	clone size	J gene	D gene	CDR3 protein	CDR3 DNA
TRBV5-6	NA	TRBJ2-3	TRBD2	CASSLGLAGAVDTQYF	TGTGCCAGCAGCTTGGGACTAGCGGGAGCGGTAGATACGCAGTATTTT
TRBV11-3	NA	TRBJ2-1	TRBD2	CASSFSGVNNEQFF	TGTGCCAGCAGCTTTAGCGGGGTGAACAATGAGCAGTTCTTC
TRBV5-4	NA	TRBJ2-1	TRBD2	CASSLALVAGGGQWKLFF	TGTGCCAGCAGCTTGGCTTTAGTAGCGGGAGGGGGACAATGGAAATTGTTCTTC
TRBV21-1	NA	TRBJ1-5	NA	CASSKADQPQHF	TGTGCCAGCAGCAAAGCAGACCAGCCCCAGCATTTT
TRBV19	NA	TRBJ2-2	NA	CASMGTGELFF	TGTGCCAGTATGGGGACCGGGGAGCTGTTTTTT
TRBV7-2	NA	TRBJ2-5	TRBD1	CASSSTGRRETQYF	TGTGCCAGCAGCTCGACAGGGCGAAGGGAGACCCAGTACTTC
TRBV4-3	NA	TRBJ2-5	NA	CASSQDWRGGAETQYF	TGCGCCAGCAGCCAAGATTGGCGTGGGGGCGCGGAGACCCAGTACTTC
TRBV27	NA	TRBJ2-3	NA	CASNPGATSTDTQYF	TGTGCCAGCAATCCCGGGGCAACTAGCACAGATACGCAGTATTTT
TRBV5-1	NA	TRBJ1-2	NA	CASSFLGDGYTF	TGCGCCAGCAGCTTCCTAGGAGATGGCTACACCTTC
TRBV6-5	NA	TRBJ2-7	NA	CASRRSTVYEQYF	TGTGCCAGCAGACGCTCGACAGTCTACGAGCAGTACTTC
TRBV10-2	NA	TRBJ2-3	NA	CASSGRRYTDTQYF	TGCGCCAGCAGTGGGCGACGGTACACAGATACGCAGTATTTT
TRBV7-8	NA	TRBJ1-5	NA	CASSSGTLYSNQPQHF	TGTGCCAGCAGCTCGGGGACATTATATAGCAATCAGCCCCAGCACTTT
TRBV27	once	TRBJ1-1	NA	CASYQTRGGNTEAFF	TGTGCCAGCTACCAAACGCGCGGGGGGAACACTGAAGCTTTCTTT
TRBV28	NA	TRBJ2-7	TRBD1	CASTSGQSPYEQYF	TGTGCCAGCACCTCGGGACAGTCTCCCTACGAGCAGTACTTC
TRBV7-9	NA	TRBJ2-1	NA	CASSLGASGVFYNEQFF	TGTGCCAGCAGCTTAGGGGCCTCCGGGGTCTTCTACAATGAGCAGTTCTTC
TRBV18	NA	TRBJ1-4	NA	CASSRLRATNEKLFF	TGTGCCAGCTCACGCCTGAGGGCAACTAATGAAAAACTGTTTTTT
TRBV14	NA	TRBJ1-1	NA	CASSQVFGTGRSTEAFF	TGTGCCAGCAGCCAAGTATTTGGAACAGGGAGAAGCACTGAAGCTTTCTTT
TRBV5-1	NA	TRBJ2-1	NA	CASTSLGGQYNEQFF	TGCGCCAGCACCTCCTTGGGGGGACAGTACAATGAGCAGTTCTTC
TRBV7-8	NA	TRBJ1-2	NA	CASSRHRDGYTF	TGTGCCAGCAGCCGGCACAGGGATGGCTACACCTTC
TRBV5-4	NA	TRBJ2-7	NA	CASSLGGPGNSYEQYF	TGTGCCAGCAGCTTGGGGGGGCCAGGGAACTCCTACGAGCAGTACTTC
TRBV6-1	NA	TRBJ2-3	TRBD1	CASSGQGSVDTQYF	TGTGCCAGCAGTGGACAGGGGAGTGTAGATACGCAGTATTTT
TRBV19	NA	TRBJ1-1	NA	CASSSNRNTEAFF	TGTGCCAGTAGTAGTAACAGGAACACTGAAGCTTTCTTT
TRBV7-8	NA	TRBJ1-2	NA	CASSQTGSLNYGYTF	TGTGCCAGCAGCCAGACAGGATCCCTAAACTATGGCTACACCTTC
TRBV5-1	few	TRBJ1-5	TRBD1	CASSPDRANQPQHF	TGCGCCAGCAGCCCAGACAGGGCGAATCAGCCCCAGCATTTT
TRBV27	NA	TRBJ1-1	NA	CASSLSPARMNTEAFF	TGTGCCAGCAGTTTATCTCCCGCCAGGATGAACACTGAAGCTTTCTTT
TRBV29-1	NA	TRBJ1-2	TRBD1	CSAGTVYGYTF	TGCAGCGCTGGGACAGTCTATGGCTACACCTTC
TRBV18	NA	TRBJ1-5	NA	CASSSFRDIRNQPQHF	TGTGCCAGCTCATCCTTCCGGGACATTCGCAATCAGCCCCAGCATTTT
TRBV4-1	NA	TRBJ2-5	NA	CASSQDLGAGQETQYF	TGCGCCAGCAGCCAGGACCTGGGGGCCGGCCAAGAGACCCAGTACTTC
TRBV7-3	NA	TRBJ1-1	NA	CASSLTVGDTEAFF	TGTGCCAGCAGCTTAACGGTGGGGGACACTGAAGCTTTCTTT
TRBV6-1	NA	TRBJ2-1	NA	CASSVRAGRAYNEQFF	TGTGCCAGCAGTGTCAGGGCAGGAAGGGCCTACAATGAGCAGTTCTTC
TRBV28	NA	TRBJ1-2	NA	CASGGGGYTF	TGTGCCAGCGGAGGGGGGGGCTACACCTTC
TRBV7-9	NA	TRBJ1-3	NA	CASSSTGHPYF	TGTGCCAGCAGCTCTACGGGACACCCATATTTT
TRBV7-9	NA	TRBJ2-7	NA	CASSFPQSTGHEQYF	TGTGCCAGCAGCTTTCCCCAGTCAACAGGACACGAGCAGTACTTC
TRBV5-6	NA	TRBJ2-7	NA	CASSLGGGLMMGEQYF	TGTGCCAGCAGCTTGGGAGGTGGCCTCATGATGGGGGAGCAGTACTTC
TRBV15	NA	TRBJ1-2	TRBD1	CATSRKGQYYGYTF	TGTGCCACCAGCAGAAAGGGACAGTACTATGGCTACACCTTC
TRBV30	NA	TRBJ2-7	NA	CAWSVWQGREQYF	TGTGCCTGGAGTGTATGGCAGGGACGCGAGCAGTACTTC
TRBV11-3	NA	TRBJ1-1	NA	CASSLKNTEAFF	TGTGCCAGCAGCCTCAAGAACACTGAAGCTTTCTTT
TRBV5-1	NA	TRBJ1-1	NA	CASSVGVNTEAFF	TGCGCCAGCAGCGTCGGGGTGAACACTGAAGCTTTCTTT
TRBV6-6	NA	TRBJ2-7	TRBD1	CASSAPGQGSYEQYF	TGTGCCAGCAGTGCTCCGGGACAGGGTTCCTACGAGCAGTACTTC
TRBV30	NA	TRBJ2-3	TRBD2	CATGAGGPNTQYF	TGTGCCACGGGGGCGGGAGGGCCGAATACGCAGTATTTT